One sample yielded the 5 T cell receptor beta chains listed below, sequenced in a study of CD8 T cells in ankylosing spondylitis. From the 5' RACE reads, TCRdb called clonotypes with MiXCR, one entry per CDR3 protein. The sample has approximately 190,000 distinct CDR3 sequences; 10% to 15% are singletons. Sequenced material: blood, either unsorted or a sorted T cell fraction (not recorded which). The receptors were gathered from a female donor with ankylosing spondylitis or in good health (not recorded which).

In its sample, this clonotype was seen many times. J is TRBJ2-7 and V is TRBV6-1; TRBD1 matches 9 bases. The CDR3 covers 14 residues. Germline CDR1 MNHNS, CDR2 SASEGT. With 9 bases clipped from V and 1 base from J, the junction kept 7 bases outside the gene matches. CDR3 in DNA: TGTGCCAGAATCAGGGACAGGGTGTCCTACGAGCAGTACTTC. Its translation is CARIRDRVSYEQYF.

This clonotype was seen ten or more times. The CDR3 sequence is CASSVTWAGSYEQYF. The CDR3 DNA follows: TGTGCCAGCAGCGTAACCTGGGCGGGCTCCTACGAGCAGTACTTC. The gene calls are TRBV9 and TRBJ2-7; maybe TRBD2 (5 bases). The CDR3 spans 15 residues. The germline gives CDR1 SGDLS, CDR2 YYNGEE. V lost 1 base and J lost 0, with 11 bases in between. The full variable domain, with the rest looked up from reference TRBV9 and TRBJ2-7, is DSGVTQTPKHLITATGQRVTLRCSPRSGDLSVYWYQQSLDQGLQFLIQYYNGEERAKGNILERFSAQQFPDLHSELNLSSLELGDSALYFCASSVTWAGSYEQYFGPGTRLTVT.

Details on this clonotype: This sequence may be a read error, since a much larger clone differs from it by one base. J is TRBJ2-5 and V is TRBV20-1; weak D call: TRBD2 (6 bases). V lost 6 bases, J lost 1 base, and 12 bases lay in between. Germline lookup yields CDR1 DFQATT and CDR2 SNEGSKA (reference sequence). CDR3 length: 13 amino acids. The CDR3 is CSALLAFQETQYF. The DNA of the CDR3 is TGCAGTGCCCTGCTAGCGTTCCAAGAGACCCAGTACTTC.

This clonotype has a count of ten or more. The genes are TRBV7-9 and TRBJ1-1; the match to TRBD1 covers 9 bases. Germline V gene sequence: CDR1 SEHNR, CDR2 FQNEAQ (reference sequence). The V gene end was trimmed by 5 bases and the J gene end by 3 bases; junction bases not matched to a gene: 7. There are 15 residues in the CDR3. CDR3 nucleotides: TGTGCCAGCAGCCCTCGGGACAGGGAAGACACTGAAGCTTTCTTT. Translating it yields CASSPRDREDTEAFF.

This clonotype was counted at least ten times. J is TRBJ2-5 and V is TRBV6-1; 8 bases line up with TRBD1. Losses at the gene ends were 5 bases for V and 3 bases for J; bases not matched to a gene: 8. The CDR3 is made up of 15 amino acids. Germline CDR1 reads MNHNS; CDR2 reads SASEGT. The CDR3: CASSRSTGGEETQYF. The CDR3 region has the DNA TGTGCCAGCAGTAGGTCCACAGGGGGTGAAGAGACCCAGTACTTC.